These T cell receptor beta chains were read from a single sample in a study of blood T cell repertoires in COVID-19. Only in-frame clones appear in the TCRdb table, and some are missing; sequencing was by immunoSEQ multiplex PCR. The table lists hundreds of thousands of clones, approximately 88% of them singletons. The sequenced sample was peripheral blood. The receptors were gathered from a man between 40 and 49 years old with acute or convalescent COVID-19. Both conserved end residues are part of each CDR3. Each record gives: D gene, clone size, J gene, CDR3 length, V gene, CDR3 protein, CDR3 DNA. A D gene is named only where the DNA matches it firmly. The listing skips clone size in some rows; elsewhere it reads once, few, many or a size class.

d_gene: TRBD1
abundance: NA
j_gene: TRBJ2-7
len: 16
v_gene: TRBV7-2
CDR3aa: CASSWTGGRSGNEQYF
CDR3nt: TGTGCCAGCAGCTGGACAGGGGGCCGTTCTGGTAACGAGCAGTACTTC

d_gene: TRBD1
abundance: NA
j_gene: TRBJ1-2
len: 16
v_gene: TRBV5-1
CDR3aa: CASKLRQGQSNYGYTF
CDR3nt: TGCGCCAGCAAACTGCGACAGGGGCAATCAAACTATGGCTACACCTTC

d_gene: TRBD1
abundance: once
j_gene: TRBJ1-2
len: 12
v_gene: TRBV29-1
CDR3aa: CSLDRANYGYTF
CDR3nt: TGCAGCCTTGACAGGGCTAACTATGGCTACACCTTC

d_gene: NA
abundance: NA
j_gene: TRBJ1-1
len: 14
v_gene: TRBV10-3
CDR3aa: CAISNETGGTEAFF
CDR3nt: TGTGCCATCAGCAACGAAACAGGTGGCACTGAAGCTTTCTTT

d_gene: NA
abundance: few
j_gene: TRBJ1-1
len: 14
v_gene: TRBV5-5
CDR3aa: CASSSLVANTEAFF
CDR3nt: TGTGCCAGCAGCTCTTTAGTAGCGAACACTGAAGCTTTCTTT

d_gene: TRBD2
abundance: NA
j_gene: TRBJ2-7
len: 17
v_gene: TRBV6-1
CDR3aa: CASSELGTSGSPYEQYF
CDR3nt: TGTGCCAGCAGTGAATTAGGGACTAGCGGGAGTCCCTACGAGCAGTACTTC

d_gene: TRBD1
abundance: few
j_gene: TRBJ1-3
len: 14
v_gene: TRBV30
CDR3aa: CAWTTTGVGNTIYF
CDR3nt: TGTGCCTGGACCACTACAGGGGTAGGAAACACCATATATTTT

d_gene: NA
abundance: NA
j_gene: TRBJ1-3
len: 12
v_gene: TRBV3-1/TRBV3-2
CDR3aa: CASSHNVNTIYF
CDR3nt: TGTGCCAGCAGCCACAATGTAAACACCATATATTTT

d_gene: TRBD1
abundance: NA
j_gene: TRBJ2-7
len: 15
v_gene: TRBV18
CDR3aa: CASSPPGQGPYEQYF
CDR3nt: TGTGCCAGCTCACCCCCGGGACAGGGGCCCTACGAGCAGTACTTC

d_gene: NA
abundance: once
j_gene: TRBJ1-2
len: 15
v_gene: TRBV6-1
CDR3aa: CASSEGPALGGGYTF
CDR3nt: TGTGCCAGCAGTGAAGGGCCAGCCCTGGGAGGTGGCTACACCTTC

d_gene: NA
abundance: NA
j_gene: TRBJ1-4
len: 13
v_gene: TRBV2
CDR3aa: CASSEQSGEKLFF
CDR3nt: TGTGCCAGCTCGGAACAGTCAGGAGAAAAACTGTTTTTT

d_gene: TRBD2
abundance: many
j_gene: TRBJ2-2
len: 17
v_gene: TRBV6-4
CDR3aa: CASSDSAGGPNTGELFF
CDR3nt: TGTGCCAGCAGTGACTCAGCGGGAGGGCCGAACACCGGGGAGCTGTTTTTT

d_gene: TRBD1
abundance: NA
j_gene: TRBJ1-4
len: 13
v_gene: TRBV30
CDR3aa: CAWNRGMSEKLFF
CDR3nt: TGTGCCTGGAACAGGGGGATGAGCGAAAAACTGTTTTTT

d_gene: NA
abundance: NA
j_gene: TRBJ1-1
len: 16
v_gene: TRBV6-4
CDR3aa: CASSIRPGVVNTEAFF
CDR3nt: TGTGCCAGCAGTATTAGACCAGGGGTCGTGAACACTGAAGCTTTCTTT

d_gene: NA
abundance: NA
j_gene: TRBJ1-2
len: 14
v_gene: TRBV5-1
CDR3aa: CASSAYRVFDGYTF
CDR3nt: TGCGCCAGCAGCGCATACAGGGTTTTTGATGGCTACACCTTC

d_gene: NA
abundance: NA
j_gene: TRBJ1-2
len: 12
v_gene: TRBV12-3/TRBV12-4
CDR3aa: CASSSGNYGYTF
CDR3nt: TGTGCCAGCAGCTCGGGTAACTATGGCTACACCTTC

d_gene: TRBD1
abundance: once
j_gene: TRBJ2-1
len: 14
v_gene: TRBV11-2
CDR3aa: CASSLGGTVVKQFF
CDR3nt: TGTGCCAGCAGCTTAGGGGGGACAGTGGTAAAGCAGTTCTTC

d_gene: NA
abundance: NA
j_gene: TRBJ1-6
len: 16
v_gene: TRBV5-1
CDR3aa: CASSPWGGQGHSPLHF
CDR3nt: TGCGCCAGCAGCCCCTGGGGCGGGCAGGGGCATTCACCCCTCCACTTT

d_gene: TRBD2
abundance: few
j_gene: TRBJ2-1
len: 15
v_gene: TRBV30
CDR3aa: CAWSPLAGGPHEQFF
CDR3nt: TGTGCCTGGAGTCCCTTAGCGGGAGGGCCCCATGAGCAGTTCTTC

d_gene: NA
abundance: NA
j_gene: TRBJ2-7
len: 13
v_gene: TRBV12-3/TRBV12-4
CDR3aa: CASNPISQLEQYF
CDR3nt: TGTGCCAGCAACCCAATCTCCCAACTCGAGCAGTACTTC

d_gene: NA
abundance: NA
j_gene: TRBJ1-1
len: 15
v_gene: TRBV30
CDR3aa: CAWSLPEGGNTEAFF
CDR3nt: TGTGCCTGGAGCCTCCCTGAGGGGGGGAATACTGAAGCTTTCTTT

d_gene: TRBD2
abundance: NA
j_gene: TRBJ2-5
len: 15
v_gene: TRBV2
CDR3aa: CASTWTSGDQETQYF
CDR3nt: TGTGCCAGCACTTGGACTAGCGGAGACCAAGAGACCCAGTACTTC

d_gene: NA
abundance: NA
j_gene: TRBJ1-2
len: 13
v_gene: TRBV12-3/TRBV12-4
CDR3aa: CASSLTGRAGETF
CDR3nt: TGTGCCAGCAGCCTGACCGGGAGGGCAGGTGAGACCTTC

d_gene: NA
abundance: few
j_gene: TRBJ1-5
len: 16
v_gene: TRBV2
CDR3aa: CASKQPAGGSNQPQHF
CDR3nt: TGTGCCAGCAAACAACCCGCGGGGGGCAGCAATCAGCCCCAGCATTTT

d_gene: TRBD1
abundance: NA
j_gene: TRBJ1-5
len: 15
v_gene: TRBV19
CDR3aa: CASSMDRVRYQPQHF
CDR3nt: TGTGCCAGTAGTATGGACAGGGTGAGGTATCAGCCCCAGCATTTT

d_gene: NA
abundance: NA
j_gene: TRBJ2-7
len: 15
v_gene: TRBV3-1/TRBV3-2
CDR3aa: CASSLNLLASYEQYF
CDR3nt: TGTGCCAGCAGCCTCAATCTGCTGGCCTCCTACGAGCAGTACTTC

d_gene: NA
abundance: NA
j_gene: TRBJ2-5
len: 13
v_gene: TRBV5-4
CDR3aa: CASSLVQGETQYF
CDR3nt: TGTGCCAGCAGCTTGGTACAGGGTGAGACCCAGTACTTC

d_gene: NA
abundance: NA
j_gene: TRBJ2-1
len: 13
v_gene: TRBV9
CDR3aa: CASSVVEGGEQFF
CDR3nt: TGTGCCAGCAGCGTAGTGGAGGGAGGAGAGCAGTTCTTC

d_gene: TRBD2
abundance: NA
j_gene: TRBJ2-1
len: 18
v_gene: TRBV4-3
CDR3aa: CASSQGPGGGRAYNEQFF
CDR3nt: TGCGCCAGCAGCCAAGGACCTGGCGGCGGGAGGGCCTACAATGAGCAGTTCTTC

d_gene: NA
abundance: NA
j_gene: TRBJ2-1
len: 12
v_gene: TRBV27
CDR3aa: CASSSAYNEQFF
CDR3nt: TGTGCCAGTAGTAGCGCTTACAATGAGCAGTTCTTC

d_gene: NA
abundance: NA
j_gene: TRBJ1-1
len: 14
v_gene: TRBV6-6
CDR3aa: CASSYYGPNTEAFF
CDR3nt: TGTGCCAGCAGTTACTATGGGCCGAACACTGAAGCTTTCTTT

d_gene: NA
abundance: few
j_gene: TRBJ1-1
len: 14
v_gene: TRBV6-2/TRBV6-3
CDR3aa: CASSYLRGGTEAFF
CDR3nt: TGTGCCAGCAGTTACCTCAGAGGGGGTACTGAAGCTTTCTTT

d_gene: TRBD1
abundance: NA
j_gene: TRBJ2-7
len: 16
v_gene: TRBV28
CDR3aa: CASSLGGGQGSYEQYF
CDR3nt: TGTGCCAGCAGTTTAGGAGGGGGACAGGGATCCTACGAGCAGTACTTC

d_gene: NA
abundance: NA
j_gene: TRBJ1-2
len: 15
v_gene: TRBV5-4
CDR3aa: CASSLIRDLDYGYTF
CDR3nt: TGTGCCAGCAGCTTGATCCGGGACTTGGACTATGGCTACACCTTC

d_gene: NA
abundance: NA
j_gene: TRBJ1-5
len: 13
v_gene: TRBV18
CDR3aa: CASSPGGDGAQHF
CDR3nt: TGTGCCAGCTCACCAGGGGGGGACGGGGCCCAGCATTTT

d_gene: TRBD1
abundance: NA
j_gene: TRBJ1-2
len: 16
v_gene: TRBV5-5
CDR3aa: CASVPGTGRLGYGYTF
CDR3nt: TGTGCCAGCGTCCCCGGGACAGGGAGGTTGGGCTATGGCTACACCTTC

d_gene: NA
abundance: NA
j_gene: TRBJ2-7
len: 11
v_gene: TRBV28
CDR3aa: CASSFSYEQYF
CDR3nt: TGTGCCAGCAGTTTTTCGTATGAGCAGTACTTC

d_gene: TRBD1
abundance: NA
j_gene: TRBJ2-1
len: 15
v_gene: TRBV6-1
CDR3aa: CASSERTGSFNEQFF
CDR3nt: TGTGCCAGCAGTGAGCGGACAGGGTCGTTCAATGAGCAGTTCTTC

d_gene: TRBD1
abundance: NA
j_gene: TRBJ2-3
len: 16
v_gene: TRBV28
CDR3aa: CASSAREDRGYDTQYF
CDR3nt: TGTGCCAGCAGTGCCAGAGAGGACAGGGGATACGATACGCAGTATTTT

d_gene: NA
abundance: NA
j_gene: TRBJ2-7
len: 15
v_gene: TRBV5-1
CDR3aa: CASSLEGQGIYEQYF
CDR3nt: TGTGCCAGCAGCTTGGAAGGACAAGGAATATACGAGCAGTACTTC

d_gene: NA
abundance: NA
j_gene: TRBJ1-1
len: 13
v_gene: TRBV12-3/TRBV12-4
CDR3aa: CASSLAQGTEAFF
CDR3nt: TGTGCCAGCAGTTTAGCGCAGGGCACGGAAGCTTTCTTT

d_gene: TRBD1
abundance: NA
j_gene: TRBJ2-3
len: 15
v_gene: TRBV11-2
CDR3aa: CASSEGQVYTDTQYF
CDR3nt: TGTGCCAGCAGCGAGGGACAGGTTTACACAGATACGCAGTATTTT

d_gene: NA
abundance: NA
j_gene: TRBJ2-7
len: 18
v_gene: TRBV13
CDR3aa: CASSRFPIRGSPSYEQYF
CDR3nt: TGTGCCAGCAGCAGATTTCCGATACGGGGGAGCCCCTCCTACGAGCAGTACTTC

d_gene: TRBD1
abundance: NA
j_gene: TRBJ1-3
len: 17
v_gene: TRBV7-3
CDR3aa: CASSLTADRVSGNTIYF
CDR3nt: TGTGCCAGCAGCTTAACTGCGGACAGGGTCTCTGGAAACACCATATATTTT

d_gene: TRBD2
abundance: NA
j_gene: TRBJ2-1
len: 18
v_gene: TRBV7-2
CDR3aa: CASSLSRLAGGSYNEQFF
CDR3nt: TGTGCCAGCAGCTTAAGTAGGTTAGCGGGAGGCTCCTACAATGAGCAGTTCTTC

d_gene: NA
abundance: NA
j_gene: TRBJ1-1
len: 14
v_gene: TRBV7-8
CDR3aa: CASSSGQGYTEAFF
CDR3nt: TGTGCCAGCAGCTCCGGTCAGGGTTACACTGAAGCTTTCTTT

d_gene: TRBD1
abundance: once
j_gene: TRBJ2-7
len: 15
v_gene: TRBV6-1
CDR3aa: CASSEMGQKTYEQYF
CDR3nt: TGTGCCAGCAGTGAAATGGGACAGAAAACCTACGAGCAGTACTTC

d_gene: NA
abundance: few
j_gene: TRBJ1-5
len: 15
v_gene: TRBV19
CDR3aa: CATEDRQSIDQPQHF
CDR3nt: TGTGCCACCGAAGACCGACAGTCGATAGATCAGCCCCAGCATTTT

d_gene: NA
abundance: NA
j_gene: TRBJ2-3
len: 17
v_gene: TRBV4-3
CDR3aa: CASSQVPGEAGTDTQYF
CDR3nt: TGCGCCAGCAGCCAAGTCCCCGGGGAGGCGGGCACAGATACGCAGTATTTT